This paragraph covers one TCR beta chain sequence. The antigen is not known. Relative to the germline gene, one junction end is altered; a read error may explain this. Blood RNA was derived from unsorted whole blood, and germline DNA was extracted too. Preoperatively, peripheral blood was drawn, four milliliters in total. The data are from a study of tumor-infiltrating lymphocytes in primary liver carcinoma. Study-wide points: Tumor-adjacent and tumor-blood pairs showed less overlap than tumor region pairs.

The template, approximately 500 ng total RNA, yielded TCR beta cDNA made with a constant-region primer. Libraries of TCR beta came from three nested multiplex PCR rounds with slightly modified ARM-PCR. The first two PCR rounds used TRBV1-TRBV30 forward primers with a C-beta reverse primer, approximately 11 cycles each. TCRdb re-derived calls from the multiplex PCR reads in MiXCR, one entry per CDR3 protein. The table has about 300,000 distinct CDR3 sequences, roughly 60% seen once. Germline V gives CDR1 MNHEY, CDR2 SVGAGI. The CDR3 length is 16 residues. The clonotype was recovered from a middle-aged man with primary liver carcinoma and hepatitis B virus infection. V gene TRBV6-5 combines with J gene TRBJ2-7, with TRBD1 matching over 11 bases. The sequenced sample was peripheral blood. The DNA of the CDR3 is TGTGCCAGCAGTTACTCCGGGACAGGGGGGTCCTACAAGCAGTACTTC. Its protein is CASSYSGTGGSYKQYF.